This T cell receptor (beta chain) comes out of a study of CD8+CD57+ T cells in acquired aplastic anemia. Looking at the study overall: The mean DNA yield obtained from sorted CD4+ and CD8+ cells came to about 3.2 ug. Healthy donor sequencing depth: 9.5 million to 10.8 million CD4+, some 12 million CD8+ reads. Whole-study findings and limits: The number of CD8+ CDR3 sequences shared by patients and controls was roughly 30.

The germline gives CDR1 SSHAT, CDR2 FNYEAQ (reference sequence). CDR3 length: 15 residues. Genomic DNA was employed as the template in profiling TCR beta VDJ and CDR3. In TCRdb, the reads were re-called with MiXCR into one record per CDR3 protein. The top ten hold over 50% of the sample, which has about 81,000 distinct CDR3 sequences, approximately 45% seen once. Of note for this clonotype: The antigen is not known. An end of the junction differs from the germline gene, which may be a read error.

The sequence was obtained from a human donor in good health, serving as a control. Sequencing was carried out using sorted CD4+, CD8+, or CD8+CD57+ T cells (not recorded which) from PBMCs. The rearrangement joins TRBV7-7 to TRBJ1-1, with D tentatively TRBD1 (6 bases). The CDR3 region is CASSLDNSGATEAFF. The CDR3 nucleotides read TGTGCTAGCAGCTTAGATAATTCAGGGGCCACTGAAGCTTTCTTT.